The entry that follows covers one T cell receptor (beta chain) sequence. This entry comes from a study of STAT5B mutations in CD4+ large granular lymphocyte leukemia. Germline loops: CDR1 MDHEN, CDR2 SYDVKM. The CDR3 runs to 11 residues. V was cut by 5 bases and J by 2 bases, with 4 bases left in between. Authors' processing steps: Productive clonotypes were detectable down to 2.59 x 10-5 frequency. Assay: immunoSEQ multiplex PCR; the TCRdb copy retains only in-frame clones and omits some. The V and J calls and clone size come from that table; D and trimming were worked out from the DNA. Here the sample spans 34,000 or so clones, about 82% being singletons.

This sequence originates from a human donor in good health. The chain carries TRBV28 and TRBJ2-7, with D uncertain. Input material: CD4+ T cells from blood buffy coats. CDR3 nucleotides: TGTGCCAGCAGTGTAGCCTACGAGCAGTACTTC. It specifies CASSVAYEQYF.